This TCR beta chain is drawn from a study of T-cell memory formation after mild COVID-19. TCRdb called the 5' RACE reads again in MiXCR, with one record for every CDR3 protein. Counted here are about 290,000 distinct CDR3 sequences, more than 15% occurring once; the ten biggest clones make up 22%. The CDR3 has 12 amino acids. Germline CDR1 and CDR2: SGHTA and FQGNSA. Trimming took off 5 bases at V and 4 bases at J, with 8 bases between the two ends. This receptor was taken from a man between 18 and 35 years old who had mild COVID-19 (a few samples of this study predate the infection). Cell type and time point are not known. Sequencing was carried out using PBMCs or a T cell subset sorted from them (not recorded which). The chain links TRBV7-2 to TRBJ1-2; D not certain. CDR3 sequence reads: CASSARPYGYTF. As DNA, the CDR3 is TGTGCCAGCAGCGCCCGACCCTATGGCTACACCTTC.